One sample yielded the 29 T cell receptor beta chains listed below, sequenced in a study of T-cell memory formation after mild COVID-19. TCRdb re-derived calls from the 5' RACE reads in MiXCR, one entry per CDR3 protein. The sample gives 450,000 or so distinct CDR3 sequences, 15% to 25% of which show up once; 8.4% is in the top ten. Sequenced material: PBMCs or a T cell subset sorted from them (not recorded which). The origin of the receptors is an adult woman who had mild COVID-19 (a few samples of this study predate the infection). Cell type and time point are not known.

The chain joins TRBV20-1 to TRBJ2-4; D is unclear. The germline V gene has CDR1 DFQATT and CDR2 SNEGSKA (reference sequence). Deletions cut 1 base from V and 2 bases from J, with 12 bases between. The CDR3 totals 15 residues. The CDR3 bases are TGCAGTGCTAGAGGGGCTGTGCCATCCAAAAACATTCAGTACTTC. Its protein product is CSARGAVPSKNIQYF.

The CDR3 DNA follows: TGCAGCGGACGACAAGCGAACACTGAAGCTTTCTTT. This translates into CSGRQANTEAFF. This chain joins TRBV29-1 and TRBJ1-1, with D hard to call. The CDR3 has 12 amino acids. The ends were cut back, 7 bases at V and 1 base at J, with 10 bases in the middle. From germline, CDR1 is SQVTM and CDR2 ANQGSEA.

This clonotype was detected only a few times. The rearrangement links TRBV5-1 to TRBJ1-2, with D possibly matching TRBD1 (6 bases). V was pared by 0 bases and J by 6 bases, with 12 bases between. This CDR3 region has 14 residues. Germline lookup yields CDR1 SGHRS and CDR2 YFSETQ. CDR3 bases: TGCGCCAGCAGCTTGGAAGGGACAACGGATGGCTACACCTTC. Its translation: CASSLEGTTDGYTF.

V usage is TRBV11-3 and J usage is TRBJ2-1; D tentatively reads TRBD1 or TRBD2 (5 bases each). Germline CDR1 and CDR2: SGHNT and YENEEA. This CDR3 contains 10 residues. V was trimmed by 5 bases and J by 16 bases, leaving 12 bases between them. The CDR3, as DNA: TGTGCCAGCAGCGGGACGGAAGTATTCTTC. It codes for CASSGTEVFF.

This chain uses TRBV6-2 or TRBV6-3 with TRBJ2-7; D is possibly TRBD2 (5 bases). Germline V gives CDR1 MNHEY, CDR2 SVGEGT. V was trimmed by 6 bases and J by 11 bases, leaving 14 bases between them. CDR3 length: 11 amino acids. CDR3 loop: CASSFAGNEYF. The DNA for the CDR3 is TGTGCCAGCAGCTTTGCCGGGAATGAGTACTTC.

This clonotype was seen more than once but under ten times. The J gene is TRBJ2-6, the V gene TRBV4-2; 9 bases agree with TRBD2. The CDR3 is 18 amino acids. Looked up from germline, CDR1 is LGHNA and CDR2 is YNFKEQ. The J segment lost 0 bases and the V segment lost 1 base, leaving 4 bases of the junction unmatched. CDR3 protein: CASSQVAGDVSGANVLTF. DNA of the CDR3: TGTGCCAGCAGCCAAGTAGCGGGGGACGTCTCTGGGGCCAACGTCCTGACTTTC.

This clonotype was recorded a few times. The chain couples TRBV5-6 to TRBJ2-3; no reliable D call. The CDR3 covers 13 residues. Trimming stripped 4 bases from V and 4 bases from J, with 10 bases between. Germline CDR1 is SGHDT and CDR2 is YYEEEE. CDR3 sequence: CASSRFRADTQYF. CDR3 DNA sequence: TGTGCCAGCAGCCGCTTCCGCGCAGATACGCAGTATTTT.

The J gene is TRBJ2-1, the V gene TRBV13; 7 bases map to TRBD1. The CDR3 consists of 16 residues. J was trimmed by 7 bases and V by 4 bases; bases with no gene match: 13. Germline CDR1 PRHDT, CDR2 FYEKMQ (reference sequence). The DNA of the CDR3 is TGTGCCAGCAGCTCCACCGGACGGGACAGCCGAAATGAGCAGTTCTTC. Its translation: CASSSTGRDSRNEQFF.

The rearrangement joins TRBV24-1 to TRBJ2-2, with 9 bases aligning to TRBD1. The CDR3 consists of 16 residues. The germline V gene has CDR1 KGHDR and CDR2 SFDVKD. The junction had 5 bases not matched to a gene; V was cut back by 3 bases and J by 4 bases. The CDR3 region has the DNA TGTGCCACCAGTGATCCGGGACAGGGCGGCACCGGGGAGCTGTTTTTT. It is translated as CATSDPGQGGTGELFF.

Only one count was recorded for this clonotype. V is TRBV7-2 and J is TRBJ2-5, with 8 bases aligning to TRBD2. This CDR3 is 15 amino acids long. J gave up 1 base and V 1 base, and 2 bases lay outside the gene matches. Germline V gene sequence: CDR1 SGHTA, CDR2 FQGNSA. CDR3 DNA: TGTGCCAGCAGCTTAGAGACTAGCGTCCAAGAGACCCAGTACTTC. The encoded protein is CASSLETSVQETQYF.

Here the CDR3 reads CSASPQEGPVYNEQFF. For the CDR3, the DNA is TGCAGTGCTAGCCCCCAAGAGGGGCCTGTCTACAATGAGCAGTTCTTC. The chain uses TRBV20-1 and TRBJ2-1; D may be TRBD1 or TRBD2 (5 bases each). Trimming shortened V by 3 bases and J by 3 bases, and 18 bases separated the two germline ends. CDR3 size: 16 residues. From germline, CDR1 is DFQATT and CDR2 SNEGSKA (reference sequence).

This clonotype has only a few counts. V gene TRBV10-3 combines with J gene TRBJ2-2, with D unclear. The CDR3 runs 12 residues. The V gene lost 6 bases and the J gene lost 2 bases, with 4 bases spanning the gap. The germline gives CDR1 ENHRY, CDR2 SYGVKD. As DNA, the CDR3 is TGTGCCATCAGGGACAACACCGGGGAGCTGTTTTTT. Encoded protein: CAIRDNTGELFF.

In its sample, this clonotype was seen many times. The V and J genes are TRBV7-9 and TRBJ2-1; TRBD2 agrees at 11 bases. The CDR3 sequence is 18 residues long. Germline-derived CDR1 and CDR2 are SEHNR and FQNEAQ (reference sequence). V shed 3 bases and J 8 bases; nucleotides not matched to a gene: 15. CDR3 amino acids: CASSLTLAGGPGVDEQFF. The CDR3 coding sequence is TGTGCCAGCAGCTTGACCCTAGCGGGGGGCCCGGGAGTCGATGAGCAGTTCTTC.

The chain combines TRBV9 with TRBJ2-1; 7 nucleotides align to TRBD2. Germline loops: CDR1 SGDLS, CDR2 YYNGEE. V shed 4 bases and J 6 bases; nucleotides not matched to a gene: 7. This CDR3 has 14 residues. Written as DNA, the CDR3 is TGTGCCAGCAGCATCCGACTAGCCTCCAATGAGCAGTTCTTC. Translated, it gives CASSIRLASNEQFF.

This clonotype was found a few times. V gene TRBV4-3 combines with J gene TRBJ2-1; D gene unclear. The CDR3 sequence is 11 residues long. CDR1 LGHNA and CDR2 YSLEER come from the germline V gene. V lost 8 bases and J 9 bases, leaving 11 bases between the germline ends. The CDR3 sequence: CASSDVGEQFF. In DNA, the CDR3 is TGCGCCAGCTCGGACGTGGGTGAGCAGTTCTTC.

This clonotype showed up just a few times. The chain employs TRBV6-2 or TRBV6-3 and TRBJ2-1; 11 bases are a match to TRBD2. Losses at the gene ends were 6 bases for V and 5 bases for J; bases not matched to a gene: 12. The CDR3 consists of 17 residues. CDR1 MNHEY and CDR2 SVGEGT come from the germline V gene. The CDR3 spells CASRRIQLAGANNEQFF. CDR3 bases: TGTGCCAGCAGGCGTATTCAACTAGCGGGGGCAAACAATGAGCAGTTCTTC.

The V and J genes are TRBV12-3 or TRBV12-4 and TRBJ2-1; no clear D. V gave up 3 bases and J gave up 5 bases, with 14 bases separating them. The CDR3 has 15 amino acids. The CDR3 DNA is TGTGCCAGCAGTTTGGAAACTTGGGGTGACAATGAGCAGTTCTTC. Translating it yields CASSLETWGDNEQFF.

The table lists this clonotype with a few counts. The V and J genes are TRBV5-6 and TRBJ2-5; 9 bases match TRBD1. Trimming cost V 9 bases and J 1 base; bases outside gene matches: 7. Germline CDR1 reads SGHDT; CDR2 reads YYEEEE. The CDR3 extends over 14 amino acids. CDR3 coding DNA: TGTGCCACTCATACAGGGGGCGGCCAAGAGACCCAGTACTTC. Its protein is CATHTGGGQETQYF.

This clonotype showed up just a few times. V gene TRBV12-3 or TRBV12-4 combines with J gene TRBJ1-5; 7 bases line up with TRBD1. J lost 4 bases, V lost 1 base, and 1 base had no gene match. CDR3 length equals 14 residues. The CDR3 region is CASSLVRGNQPQHF. In DNA form, the CDR3 reads TGTGCCAGCAGTTTAGTCAGGGGGAATCAGCCCCAGCATTTT.

The chain links TRBV7-8 to TRBJ1-5, with D unresolved. This CDR3 is 14 amino acids long. V was trimmed by 5 bases and J by 4 bases, leaving 12 bases between them. Germline-derived CDR1 and CDR2 are SGHVS and FQNEAQ. CDR3 sequence reads: CASSHDMVNQPQHF. The DNA for the CDR3 is TGTGCCAGCAGCCATGACATGGTGAATCAGCCCCAGCATTTT. Drawing the rest from reference TRBV7-8 and TRBJ1-5, the complete variable domain is GAGVSQSPRYKVAKRGQDVALRCDPISGHVSLFWYQQALGQGPEFLTYFQNEAQLDKSGLPSDRFFAERPEGSVSTLKIQRTQQEDSAVYLCASSHDMVNQPQHFGDGTRLSIL.

This clonotype was recorded a few times. The gene calls are TRBV4-1 and TRBJ2-1; 12 bases line up with TRBD1. Trimming cost V 4 bases and J 8 bases; bases outside gene matches: 6. The CDR3 has 15 residues. From germline, CDR1 is MGHRA and CDR2 YSYEKL. DNA of the CDR3: TGCGCCAGCAGCCCGGGACAGGGGGCTGGTTATGAGCAGTTCTTC. This codes for CASSPGQGAGYEQFF.

This clonotype came up a few times. The chain has TRBV6-5 and TRBJ1-3, with D perhaps matching TRBD1 (5 bases). CDR3 size: 18 residues. Germline assignment: CDR1 MNHEY and CDR2 SVGAGI. V was pared by 4 bases and J by 1 base, with 20 bases between. DNA for the CDR3: TGTGCCAGCAGTTTTTCGGCCGGGACGTCCTATTCTGGAAACACCATATATTTT. The encoded protein is CASSFSAGTSYSGNTIYF.

This chain links TRBV24-1 with TRBJ1-4; the match to TRBD1 covers 7 bases. In germline, CDR1 is KGHDR, CDR2 SFDVKD. J lost 5 bases, V lost 4 bases, and 6 bases had no gene match. The CDR3 has 15 amino acids. CDR3 loop: CATSDQGGPNEKLFF. CDR3 sequence (DNA): TGTGCCACCAGTGACCAAGGGGGCCCGAATGAAAAACTGTTTTTT.

The chain combines TRBV4-1 with TRBJ2-4; no reliable D call. The CDR3 runs to 16 residues. Germline CDR1 MGHRA, CDR2 YSYEKL. The V end lost 1 base, the J end lost 0 bases, and 10 bases lay between the germline ends. The CDR3 DNA reads as TGCGCCAGCAGCCAAGGGTCGATCCTAGCCAAAAACATTCAGTACTTC. As protein: CASSQGSILAKNIQYF.

This clonotype was detected only a few times. The chain uses TRBV7-3 and TRBJ2-1, with 10 nucleotides matching TRBD2. With V trimmed by 5 bases and J by 3 bases, 10 bases remained unmatched. This CDR3 comprises 17 residues. Germline loops: CDR1 SGHTA, CDR2 FQGTGA. Written as DNA, the CDR3 is TGTGCCAGCAGCGCCCTAGCGGGAGCCCCTATCTACAATGAGCAGTTCTTC. Translated: CASSALAGAPIYNEQFF. The whole variable domain, filled in from reference TRBV7-3 and TRBJ2-1, reads GAGVSQTPSNKVTEKGKYVELRCDPISGHTALYWYRQSLGQGPEFLIYFQGTGAADDSGLPNDRFFAVRPEGSVSTLKIQRTERGDSAVYLCASSALAGAPIYNEQFFGPGTRLTVL.

The sample holds a few counts of this clonotype. The chain recombines TRBV5-1 with TRBJ1-2; maybe TRBD1 (5 bases). CDR3 length: 14 amino acids. V shed 4 bases and J shed 2 bases, with 12 bases lying between them. CDR1 and CDR2 from the germline V gene are SGHRS and YFSETQ. The CDR3 spells CASSDGTANYGYTF. CDR3 sequence (DNA): TGCGCCAGCAGCGACGGGACCGCCAACTATGGCTACACCTTC.

This clonotype was detected only a few times. The gene calls are TRBV6-4 and TRBJ2-1; 7 nucleotides agree with TRBD2. CDR3 length: 15 residues. Germline trimming cut 3 bases from V and 6 bases from J; bases unmatched to any gene: 8. Germline CDR1 and CDR2: MRHNA and SNTAGT. CDR3 in DNA: TGTGCCAGCAGTGATAGGTCTAGCGGAAGCAATGAGCAGTTCTTC. Translated, it gives CASSDRSSGSNEQFF.

This clonotype was observed a handful of times. The J gene is TRBJ2-7, the V gene TRBV6-2 or TRBV6-3, with 14 bases identical to TRBD2. V was pared by 2 bases and J by 5 bases, with 2 bases of the junction left unmatched. Per the germline V gene, CDR1 is MNHEY and CDR2 is SVGEGT. The CDR3 length is 15 residues. CDR3 nucleotides: TGTGCCAGCAGTTACGGGGGACTAGCGGGGGACGAGCAGTACTTC. It specifies CASSYGGLAGDEQYF.

The gene calls are TRBV12-3 or TRBV12-4 and TRBJ1-1; 8 bases are shared with TRBD1. CDR3 size: 16 residues. J gave up 4 bases and V 4 bases, and 11 bases lay outside the gene matches. CDR3 bases: TGTGCCAGCAGTTGGGTCTTACAGGGGGTGCTCACTGAAGCTTTCTTT. Translating gives CASSWVLQGVLTEAFF.